The following is a T cell receptor (beta chain) sequence with its context. Its antigen remains unidentified. The record originates from a study of T cell responses to AZD1222 COVID-19 vaccine. Study-wide findings and caveats: Researchers took repertoire samples only after the peak T cell response had come. The donor cohort was predominantly white British with a female majority, and clonal diversity may have been underestimated.

TCRdb keeps only in-frame clones here, not all; method: immunoSEQ multiplex PCR. The sample contains about 160,000 clones, over 75% of which appear only once. V dropped 1 base and J dropped 2 bases, with 3 bases sitting between them. Germline V lookup: CDR1 DFQATT, CDR2 SNEGSKA (reference sequence). The CDR3 runs to 11 residues. The specimen comprised peripheral blood, sampled on day 0 of AZD1222 vaccination. The chain recombines TRBV20-1 with TRBJ2-7; D call uncertain. The sequence was collected from an adult in good health. CDR3 nucleotides: TGCAGTGCTAGAGTTACCTACGAGCAGTACTTC. This sequence encodes CSARVTYEQYF.